This T cell receptor beta chain appears in the sequencing data of a study of blood T cell repertoires in COVID-19. Only in-frame clones appear in the TCRdb table, and some are missing; sequencing was by immunoSEQ multiplex PCR. The sample has about 170,000 clones; 87% are singletons. Source material: peripheral blood. The receptor's source is a man younger than 35 with active or convalescent COVID-19.

This CDR3 reads CASSLDRTDTQYF. The CDR3 bases are TGTGCCAGCAGCTTGGACAGAACAGATACGCAGTATTTT. The chain links TRBV5-6 to TRBJ2-3, with D hard to call. Germline CDR1 and CDR2: SGHDT and YYEEEE. V lost 0 bases and J lost 3, with 5 bases in between. The CDR3 has 13 amino acids. Together with reference TRBV5-6 and TRBJ2-3, the CDR3 gives the full variable domain: DAGVTQSPTHLIKTRGQQVTLRCSPKSGHDTVSWYQQALGQGPQFIFQYYEEEERQRGNFPDRFSGHQFPNYSSELNVNALLLGDSALYLCASSLDRTDTQYFGPGTRLTVL.